The sequence of this T cell receptor beta chain was determined in a study of T cell responses to AZD1222 COVID-19 vaccine. Some clones are missing from TCRdb's copy, which holds only in-frame ones; the method was immunoSEQ multiplex PCR. The sample consists of almost 80,000 clones, around 90% of them appearing once. V gave up 4 bases and J gave up 5 bases; unmatched junction bases: 3. The CDR3 loop spans 14 amino acids. Germline CDR1 KGHSH, CDR2 LQKENI. The material was peripheral blood, obtained on day 0 of AZD1222 vaccination. The chain has TRBV18 and TRBJ2-2; TRBD1 aligns across 8 bases. The sequence derives from an adult in good health. CDR3 sequence (DNA): TGTGCCAGCTCACAGCAGGGGGCAACCGGGGAGCTGTTTTTT. Protein sequence: CASSQQGATGELFF.